These 6 T cell receptor beta chains were all obtained from the same sample, sequenced in a study of shared clonotypes between healthy human individuals. Data came from immunoSEQ multiplex PCR; TCRdb stores just in-frame clones and leaves some out. The data hold some 1 million clones, with about 70% observed a single time. The specimen was memory CD4+ T cells sorted from blood. The subset here: CD45RA-negative fraction. These receptors all come from a man between 18 and 35 years old in good health.

This chain uses TRBV5-1 with TRBJ2-3; the D gene could be TRBD1 or TRBD2 (6 bases each). V was shortened by 5 bases and J by 4 bases, with 17 bases between the two germline ends. Germline V lookup: CDR1 SGHRS, CDR2 YFSETQ. The CDR3 is 15 amino acids. CDR3 coding DNA: TGCGCCAGCAGAACCATTCGGGGGCCCGCAGATACGCAGTATTTT. Translating it yields CASRTIRGPADTQYF.

The chain joins TRBV5-6 to TRBJ2-7; D is possibly TRBD1 or TRBD2 (5 bases each). The ends were cut back, 7 bases at V and 3 bases at J, with 26 bases in the middle. The germline gives CDR1 SGHDT, CDR2 YYEEEE. The CDR3 runs to 17 residues. CDR3 protein: CASLGPPGRGPVYEQYF. The CDR3 region has the DNA TGTGCCAGCTTGGGACCCCCCGGTCGGGGACCTGTCTACGAGCAGTACTTC.

The chain joins TRBV11-2 to TRBJ2-1; the D gene could be TRBD1 or TRBD2 (5 bases each). CDR3 length equals 13 residues. Germline V lookup: CDR1 SGHAT, CDR2 FQNNGV. V gave up 0 bases and J gave up 11 bases, with 11 bases separating them. This chain's CDR3 is CASSLDQWDQQFF. The CDR3 DNA follows: TGTGCCAGCAGCTTAGATCAGTGGGACCAGCAGTTCTTC.

V and J are TRBV5-1 and TRBJ2-7, with a weak D call TRBD2 (5 bases). The V gene's germline CDR1 is SGHRS and CDR2 YFSETQ. V gave up 1 base and J gave up 6 bases, with 8 bases separating them. The CDR3 has 12 amino acids. The CDR3: CASSLSRAEQYF. In DNA form, the CDR3 reads TGCGCCAGCAGCTTGTCGCGGGCCGAGCAGTACTTC.

V usage is TRBV6-1 and J usage is TRBJ2-5, with 10 bases identical to TRBD2. The germline gives CDR1 MNHNS, CDR2 SASEGT. This CDR3 is 16 amino acids long. J was trimmed by 6 bases and V by 0 bases; bases with no gene match: 7. The CDR3 loop reads CASSEALSGGGKTQYF. CDR3 sequence (DNA): TGTGCCAGCAGTGAAGCGTTGAGCGGGGGGGGTAAGACCCAGTACTTC.

There are a few counts of this clone. The chain uses TRBV11-2 and TRBJ2-1, with a weak D call TRBD2 (5 bases). The germline V and J ends were trimmed by 0 bases and 7 bases, with 10 bases remaining between them. In germline, CDR1 is SGHAT, CDR2 FQNNGV. This CDR3 comprises 14 residues. The CDR3 DNA sequence: TGTGCCAGCAGCTTAGAATGGCGGGCAAATGAGCAGTTCTTC. Protein product: CASSLEWRANEQFF.